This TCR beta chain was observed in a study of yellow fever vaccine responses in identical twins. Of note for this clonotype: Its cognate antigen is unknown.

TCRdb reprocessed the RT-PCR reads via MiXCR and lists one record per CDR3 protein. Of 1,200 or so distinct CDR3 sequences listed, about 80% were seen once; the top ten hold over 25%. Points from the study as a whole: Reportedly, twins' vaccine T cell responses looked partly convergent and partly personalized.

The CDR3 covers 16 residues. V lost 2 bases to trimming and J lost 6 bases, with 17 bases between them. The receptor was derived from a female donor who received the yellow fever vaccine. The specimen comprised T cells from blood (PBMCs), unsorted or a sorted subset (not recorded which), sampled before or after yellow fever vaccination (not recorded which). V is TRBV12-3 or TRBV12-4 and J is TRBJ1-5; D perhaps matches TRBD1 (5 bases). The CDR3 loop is CASSLRVSGSGQPQHF. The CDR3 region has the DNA TGTGCCAGCAGTTTAAGGGTTTCAGGGTCAGGTCAGCCCCAGCATTTT.